This entry is about one T cell receptor beta chain. This record comes from a study of blood T cell repertoires in COVID-19. Study-wide background: Samples taken during acute and convalescent COVID-19 were collected in the United States, Italy and Spain. Sources were T cells, B-cell-depleted T cells, or PBMCs; the material itself was cDNA or gDNA.

CDR3 size: 15 residues. The V end lost 5 bases, the J end lost 0 bases, and 8 bases lay between the germline ends. CDR1 is SGHVS and CDR2 is FNYEAQ in the germline V gene. Original processing methods: Scientists estimated how many nucleated cells there were by amplifying reference gene primers. The table came from immunoSEQ multiplex PCR; TCRdb's copy has only in-frame clones and leaves some out. That table furnishes V, J and clone size, whereas the DNA furnished D and trimming. Of about 75,000 clones in the sample, about 74% are singletons; the top ten hold 2% to 3%. The specimen sequenced was peripheral blood. The J gene is TRBJ2-6, the V gene TRBV7-6, with a weak D call TRBD1 (5 bases). This receptor was taken from a human donor with acute or convalescent COVID-19. The donor label of this sample is uncertain. The chain's CDR3 is CASSRQFSGANVLTF. In DNA, the CDR3 is TGTGCCAGCAGCCGACAGTTCTCTGGGGCCAACGTCCTGACTTTC.